This T cell receptor beta chain was recovered during a study of OX40 agonist ivuxolimab in advanced cancers. Overall study context: Age averaged 60 years (range about 23 to 80), and about 86% were male. Partial responses, seen in three patients, involved one hepatocellular carcinoma and two cutaneous melanomas.

As concerns this clone: What it binds is not known.

V shed 0 bases and J shed 5 bases, with 15 bases lying between them. Germline loops: CDR1 SGHKS, CDR2 YYEKEE (reference sequence). The CDR3 runs 16 residues. General study results and limits: Both CD4+ and CD8+ T cell populations in blood had undergone clonal expansion by week 6 at 0.1 to 3.0 mg/kg.

Sequencing used immunoSEQ multiplex PCR; TCRdb keeps in-frame clones, though not all of them. Of about 36,000 clones in the sample, over 65% are singletons; the top ten hold around a fifth. The sequence was collected from an adult with an advanced solid tumor such as melanoma, head and neck, liver or kidney cancer. This material consisted of CD4+ or CD8+ T cells sorted from blood, taken in a trial of the OX40 agonist ivuxolimab. The chain recombines TRBV5-5 with TRBJ1-5; D unclear. CDR3 residues: CASSLAVRHIDQPQHF. The CDR3 region has the DNA TGTGCCAGCAGCTTGGCCGTACGACATATAGATCAGCCCCAGCATTTT.